One and the same sample provided the 31 T cell receptor beta chains below, sequenced in a study of T cell repertoires in cytomegalovirus infection. MiXCR, run by TCRdb on the reads, gives a single entry per CDR3 protein. The repertoire consists of 450,000 to 650,000 distinct CDR3 sequences, with 35% to 50% occurring once and the leading ten covering about half. These receptors have no known antigen. The sequences come from cultured PBMCs, collected from culture after CMV antigen stimulation. These receptors all come from a human donor in good health (CMV status not recorded). Some clones in this sample may be carry-over from other donors' samples.

The rearrangement joins TRBV20-1 to TRBJ1-5, with TRBD1 identical over 7 bases. Germline V gene sequence: CDR1 DFQATT, CDR2 SNEGSKA (reference sequence). The CDR3 contains 13 residues. V was pared by 6 bases and J by 4 bases, with 6 bases of the junction left unmatched. CDR3 protein: CSAGTVGNQPQHF. CDR3 in DNA: TGCAGTGCAGGGACAGTGGGGAATCAGCCCCAGCATTTT.

The chain links TRBV29-1 to TRBJ2-3; 11 bases are a match to TRBD1. After removal of 7 bases from V and 4 bases from J, the junction contained 13 bases not matched to a gene. From germline, CDR1 is SQVTM and CDR2 ANQGSEA. The CDR3 contains 16 residues. The CDR3 reads CSGAPSWTGGADTQYF. CDR3 sequence (DNA): TGCAGCGGTGCCCCCAGTTGGACAGGGGGCGCAGATACGCAGTATTTT.

The chain employs TRBV7-2 and TRBJ2-5, with 7 bases identical to TRBD2. This CDR3 region has 12 residues. Germline CDR1 is SGHTA and CDR2 is FQGNSA. Losses at the gene ends were 5 bases for V and 9 bases for J; bases not matched to a gene: 6. DNA of the CDR3: TGTGCCAGCAGCCGGGGGGTTACGGCCCAGTACTTC. As protein: CASSRGVTAQYF.

The chain carries TRBV12-3 or TRBV12-4 and TRBJ1-2, with no clear D. The CDR3 runs to 14 residues. Trimming removed 2 bases at V and 3 bases at J, with 10 bases between. CDR3 region: CASSLFRRDYGYTF. In nucleotides, the CDR3 is TGTGCCAGCAGTTTATTCAGGAGAGACTATGGCTACACCTTC.

This rearrangement joins TRBV7-2 to TRBJ2-2, with D possibly TRBD2 on 6 matching bases. This CDR3 has 17 amino acids. The V end lost 3 bases, the J end lost 2 bases, and 16 bases lay between the germline ends. Germline V CDR1 and CDR2: SGHTA, FQGNSA. This CDR3 reads CASSFRVAGPNTGELFF. CDR3 in DNA: TGTGCCAGCAGCTTTCGGGTGGCGGGACCAAACACCGGGGAGCTGTTTTTT.

This chain connects TRBV20-1 to TRBJ2-2, with no clear D. V dropped 2 bases and J dropped 4 bases, with 11 bases sitting between them. The germline V gene encodes CDR1 DFQATT and CDR2 SNEGSKA (reference sequence). This CDR3 spans 14 amino acids. The CDR3, as DNA: TGCAGTGCTAGACCACAAGATGCCACCGGGGAGCTGTTTTTT. This codes for CSARPQDATGELFF.

This sequence joins TRBV7-3 and TRBJ1-6; weak D call: TRBD1 (6 bases). The germline CDR1 and CDR2 sequences are SGHTA and FQGTGA. V was shortened by 2 bases and J by 10 bases, with 18 bases between the two germline ends. This CDR3 region has 16 residues. The CDR3 here is CASSLGGRGDRSPLHF. In DNA, the CDR3 is TGTGCCAGCAGCTTAGGGGGCAGGGGAGATCGGTCACCCCTCCACTTT.

The table lists this clonotype with a few counts. The gene calls are TRBV2 and TRBJ2-3; no reliable D call. The germline CDR1 and CDR2 sequences are SNHLY and FYNNEI. Trimming took off 2 bases at V and 0 bases at J, with 9 bases between the two ends. The CDR3 is 15 residues long. The CDR3 nucleotides read TGTGCCAGCAGTGAATCTCGAGTTAGCACAGATACGCAGTATTTT. Amino acids: CASSESRVSTDTQYF.

The chain couples TRBV5-5 to TRBJ2-3; D not resolved. The CDR3 spans 13 residues. Trimming removed 0 bases at V and 6 bases at J, with 8 bases between. The germline V gene has CDR1 SGHKS and CDR2 YYEKEE (reference sequence). This chain's CDR3 is CASSLAVEDTQYF. CDR3 sequence (DNA): TGTGCCAGCAGCTTGGCGGTAGAGGATACGCAGTATTTT.

To note about this clonotype: A read error may produce the germline difference seen at one junction end. The V gene is TRBV5-3, the J gene TRBJ1-2, with D possibly matching TRBD1 (5 bases). TRBV5-3 counts as an open reading frame of uncertain function. CDR3 length: 15 amino acids. This chain's CDR3 is CASSLGGGRDYGYTF. CDR3 nucleotides: TGTGCCAGCAGCTTGGGGGGGGGACGGGACTATGGCTACACCTTC.

Only a few counts were recorded for this clonotype. The chain is built from TRBV7-2 and TRBJ2-1; 9 bases align to TRBD2. The CDR3 extends over 15 amino acids. Germline assignment: CDR1 SGHTA and CDR2 FQGNSA. With 2 bases clipped from V and 6 bases from J, the junction kept 5 bases outside the gene matches. The DNA for the CDR3 is TGTGCCAGCAGCTTAATGGGACTAGCTAGCAATGAGCAGTTCTTC. It codes for CASSLMGLASNEQFF.

The V call is TRBV12-3 or TRBV12-4, the J call TRBJ2-3; 8 nucleotides line up with TRBD2. This CDR3 comprises 15 residues. V was pared by 7 bases and J by 2 bases, with 8 bases of the junction left unmatched. The DNA of the CDR3 is TGTGCCAGCAATGATCGGGGGGGAAACACAGATACGCAGTATTTT. Protein product: CASNDRGGNTDTQYF.

V gene TRBV7-2 combines with J gene TRBJ2-1; 9 bases are shared with TRBD2. V was clipped by 7 bases and J by 8 bases; unmatched bases: 9. From germline, CDR1 is SGHTA and CDR2 FQGNSA. The length of the CDR3 is 14 residues. The CDR3 region has the DNA TGTGCCAGCACCTATAGCGGGAGATATGATGAGCAGTTCTTC. Residues: CASTYSGRYDEQFF.

The chain couples TRBV6-1 to TRBJ2-7; TRBD1 agrees at 7 bases. The V and J ends lost 7 bases and 4 bases, in that order; junction bases with no gene match: 28. This CDR3 comprises 20 residues. Germline assignment: CDR1 MNHNS and CDR2 SASEGT. The CDR3 is CASTNPWTGATSSSGYEQYF. CDR3 sequence (DNA): TGTGCCAGCACCAACCCTTGGACAGGAGCTACCTCTTCCTCCGGTTACGAGCAGTACTTC.

The chain recombines TRBV28 with TRBJ2-1; D could derive from TRBD1 or TRBD2 (5 bases each). The ends were cut back, 6 bases at V and 4 bases at J, with 13 bases in the middle. The CDR3 runs 14 residues. From germline, CDR1 is MDHEN and CDR2 SYDVKM. This chain's CDR3 is CASRPGTVYNEQFF. The DNA of the CDR3 is TGTGCCAGCAGGCCCGGGACGGTTTACAATGAGCAGTTCTTC.

The chain recombines TRBV14 with TRBJ2-3; 9 bases are shared with TRBD1. CDR1 and CDR2 (germline): SGHDN, FVKESK. This CDR3 is built from 19 residues. With 3 bases clipped from V and 1 base from J, the junction kept 14 bases outside the gene matches. The CDR3 here is CASSHTGTGRFFGTDTQYF. The CDR3 nucleotides are TGTGCCAGCAGCCACACCGGGACAGGGCGATTTTTCGGCACAGATACGCAGTATTTT.

J is TRBJ2-7 and V is TRBV6-4, with D tentatively TRBD1 (6 bases). The CDR3 consists of 17 residues. Trimming removed 2 bases at V and 3 bases at J, with 20 bases between. Germline lookup yields CDR1 MRHNA and CDR2 SNTAGT. The CDR3 nucleotides read TGTGCCAGCAGTGACATATGGGCAAAGGGGGTCTACTACGAGCAGTACTTC. It yields the protein CASSDIWAKGVYYEQYF.

The chain joins TRBV20-1 to TRBJ2-3; D ambiguous. Germline V gives CDR1 DFQATT, CDR2 SNEGSKA (reference sequence). The CDR3 sequence is 16 residues long. The V end was cut by 5 bases, the J end by 2 bases, with 20 bases between. CDR3 loop: CSAFRPPVRLTDTQYF. Written as DNA, the CDR3 is TGCAGTGCTTTTCGCCCCCCAGTGCGCCTCACAGATACGCAGTATTTT.

The chain links TRBV7-2 to TRBJ1-1; D is ambiguous. Germline assignment: CDR1 SGHTA and CDR2 FQGNSA. The CDR3 runs to 15 residues. The V end lost 4 bases, the J end lost 1 base, and 13 bases lay between the germline ends. In DNA form, the CDR3 reads TGTGCCAGCAGCTCGATTTTGACCGGGAACACTGAAGCTTTCTTT. Encoded protein: CASSSILTGNTEAFF.

This chain connects TRBV30 to TRBJ1-5; 7 bases fit TRBD1. CDR3 length: 15 residues. Germline V gives CDR1 GTSNPN, CDR2 SVGIG (reference sequence). Trimming removed 1 base from V and 8 bases from J; junction bases left unmatched: 11. This CDR3 reads CAWSGGQFPLEPQHF. CDR3 bases: TGTGCCTGGAGTGGGGGACAGTTCCCATTGGAGCCCCAGCATTTT.

The rearrangement uses TRBV2 and TRBJ2-1, with D tentatively TRBD2 (5 bases). The CDR3 covers 14 residues. Between the trimmed V and J ends, which lost 0 bases and 4 bases, there was a span of 7 bases. CDR1 and CDR2 from the germline V gene are SNHLY and FYNNEI. The CDR3: CASSEAGAYNEQFF. The DNA for the CDR3 is TGTGCCAGCAGTGAAGCGGGAGCTTACAATGAGCAGTTCTTC.

For this clonotype: At one end the junction does not follow the germline gene, possibly because of a read error. The genes are TRBV5-4 and TRBJ2-1; 9 nucleotides line up with TRBD1. This CDR3 has 15 residues. Germline V CDR1 and CDR2: SGHNT, YYREEE (reference sequence). CDR3 in amino acids: CASSGGTGTYNEQFF. Here the CDR3 DNA reads TGTGCCAGCAGCGGAGGGACAGGGACCTATAATGAGCAGTTCTTC.

The rearrangement uses TRBV4-2 and TRBJ2-7; possibly TRBD1 or TRBD2 for D (5 bases each). CDR3 size: 14 residues. V was cut by 3 bases and J by 5 bases, with 14 bases left in between. Per the germline V gene, CDR1 is LGHNA and CDR2 is YNFKEQ. CDR3 nucleotide sequence: TGTGCCAGCAGCCACCCGTCGGGGACCAACGAGCAGTACTTC. It is translated as CASSHPSGTNEQYF.

The chain is built from TRBV12-5 and TRBJ2-3, with 12 bases lining up with TRBD2. The CDR3 runs 16 residues. V gave up 6 bases and J gave up 5 bases; unmatched junction bases: 9. Germline CDR1 reads LGHNT; CDR2 reads FRNRAP. CDR3 residues: CASGKPTSGSRDTQYF. The CDR3 nucleotides read TGTGCTAGTGGAAAACCGACTAGCGGGAGTCGAGATACGCAGTATTTT. Using reference TRBV12-5 and TRBJ2-3 for the parts outside the CDR3, the full variable domain is DARVTQTPRHKVTEMGQEVTMRCQPILGHNTVFWYRQTMMQGLELLAYFRNRAPLDDSGMPKDRFSAEMPDATLATLKIQPSEPRDSAVYFCASGKPTSGSRDTQYFGPGTRLTVL.

This clonotype occurred a few times. CDR3 sequence (DNA): TGTGCCACCAGCAGAGGTAGCGGGAGCACAGATACGCAGTATTTT. It encodes CATSRGSGSTDTQYF. The genes are TRBV15 and TRBJ2-3; 7 bases are a match to TRBD2. Trimming took 1 base from V and 0 from J; bases not matched to a gene: 1. The CDR3 covers 15 residues. Germline CDR1 LNHNV, CDR2 YYDKDF (reference sequence).

The V call is TRBV7-6, the J call TRBJ2-7, with D hard to call. The germline V and J ends were trimmed by 4 bases and 5 bases, with 18 bases remaining between them. CDR1 and CDR2 from the germline V gene are SGHVS and FNYEAQ. This CDR3 spans 15 amino acids. CDR3: CASSSSPVSKDEQYF. In DNA, the CDR3 is TGTGCCAGCAGCTCAAGTCCCGTTTCGAAAGACGAGCAGTACTTC.

The chain carries TRBV5-4 and TRBJ1-1, with TRBD1 matching over 9 bases. CDR3 length equals 15 residues. With V trimmed by 4 bases and J by 3 bases, 7 bases remained unmatched. Germline V gene lookup returns CDR1 SGHNT and CDR2 YYREEE (reference sequence). CDR3 residues: CASSPRQGGHTEAFF. The DNA of the CDR3 is TGTGCCAGCAGCCCACGACAGGGGGGGCACACTGAAGCTTTCTTT.

In its sample, this clonotype was seen a few times. The V and J genes are TRBV6-1 and TRBJ1-5; possibly TRBD1 for D (5 bases). Trimming left V 7 bases short and J 1 base short, with 14 bases between. From germline, CDR1 is MNHNS and CDR2 SASEGT. The CDR3 extends over 15 amino acids. This CDR3 reads CASTEGVYSNQPQHF. The CDR3 nucleotides read TGTGCCAGCACCGAAGGGGTCTACAGCAATCAGCCCCAGCATTTT.

Remarks on this clonotype: One end of the junction varies from germline; a read error may be responsible. J is TRBJ1-5 and V is TRBV4-1; a weak D match, TRBD1 (6 bases). The CDR3 spans 17 residues. Germline values: CDR1 MGHRA, CDR2 YSYEKL. In DNA form, the CDR3 reads TGTGCCAGCAGCCCCGGCGGGGACATCGATAGCAATCAGCCCCAGCATTTT. Its translation: CASSPGGDIDSNQPQHF.

V and J are TRBV9 and TRBJ1-2; D ambiguous. The CDR3 is 13 amino acids. Trimming shortened V by 0 bases and J by 7 bases, and 10 bases separated the two germline ends. The V gene's germline CDR1 is SGDLS and CDR2 YYNGEE. The CDR3, as DNA: TGTGCCAGCAGCGTAGTAGGGAGAGTTGGCTACACCTTC. Its translation: CASSVVGRVGYTF.

The J gene is TRBJ2-3, the V gene TRBV5-6; D remains ambiguous. The CDR3 consists of 15 residues. Germline V gene sequence: CDR1 SGHDT, CDR2 YYEEEE. The germline V and J ends were trimmed by 5 bases and 2 bases, with 15 bases remaining between them. CDR3 sequence: CASRLTPRTTDTQYF. The CDR3 nucleotides read TGTGCCAGCAGGTTGACTCCCCGCACCACAGATACGCAGTATTTT.